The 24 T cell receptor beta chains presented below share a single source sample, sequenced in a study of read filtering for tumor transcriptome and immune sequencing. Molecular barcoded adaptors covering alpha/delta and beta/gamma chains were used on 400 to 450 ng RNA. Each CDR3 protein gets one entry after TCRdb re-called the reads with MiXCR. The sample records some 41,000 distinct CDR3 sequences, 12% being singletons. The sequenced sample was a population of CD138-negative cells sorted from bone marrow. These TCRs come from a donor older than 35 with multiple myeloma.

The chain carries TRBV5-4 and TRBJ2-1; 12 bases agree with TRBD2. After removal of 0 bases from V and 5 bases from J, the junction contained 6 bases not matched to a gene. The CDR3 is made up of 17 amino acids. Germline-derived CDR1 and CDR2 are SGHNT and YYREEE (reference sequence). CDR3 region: CASSLVASGGANNEQFF. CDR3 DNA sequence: TGTGCCAGCAGCTTGGTGGCTAGCGGGGGGGCTAACAATGAGCAGTTCTTC. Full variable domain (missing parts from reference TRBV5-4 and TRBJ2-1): ETGVTQSPTHLIKTRGQQVTLRCSSQSGHNTVSWYQQALGQGPQFIFQYYREEENGRGNFPPRFSGLQFPNYSSELNVNALELDDSALYLCASSLVASGGANNEQFFGPGTRLTVL.

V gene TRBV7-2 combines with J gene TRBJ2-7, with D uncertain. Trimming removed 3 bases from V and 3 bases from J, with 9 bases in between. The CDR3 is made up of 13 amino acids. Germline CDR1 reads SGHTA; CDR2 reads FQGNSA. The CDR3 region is CASSFFTGYEQYF. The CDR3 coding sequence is TGTGCCAGCAGCTTTTTTACGGGCTACGAGCAGTACTTC.

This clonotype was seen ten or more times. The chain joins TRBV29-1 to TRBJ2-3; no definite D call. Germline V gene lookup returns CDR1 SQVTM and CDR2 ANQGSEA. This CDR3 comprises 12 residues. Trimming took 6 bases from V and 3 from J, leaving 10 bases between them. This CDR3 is CSVRSQTDTQYF. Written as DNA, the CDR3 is TGCAGCGTCAGATCCCAAACAGATACGCAGTATTTT.

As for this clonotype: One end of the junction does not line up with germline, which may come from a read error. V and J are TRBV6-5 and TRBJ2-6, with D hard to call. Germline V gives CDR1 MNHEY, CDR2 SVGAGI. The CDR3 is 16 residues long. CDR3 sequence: CASRYLGNSGANVLTF. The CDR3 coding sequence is TGTGCCAGCAGGTACTTGGGAAACTCTGGGGCCAACGTCCTGACTTTC.

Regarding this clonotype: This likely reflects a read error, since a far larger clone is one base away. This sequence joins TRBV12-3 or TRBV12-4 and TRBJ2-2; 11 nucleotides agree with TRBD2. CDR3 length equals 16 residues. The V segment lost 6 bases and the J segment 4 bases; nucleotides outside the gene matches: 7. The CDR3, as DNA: TGTGCCAGCAGACCCCTAGCGGGGGGAATCACCGGGGAGCTGTTTTTT. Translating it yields CASRPLAGGITGELFF.

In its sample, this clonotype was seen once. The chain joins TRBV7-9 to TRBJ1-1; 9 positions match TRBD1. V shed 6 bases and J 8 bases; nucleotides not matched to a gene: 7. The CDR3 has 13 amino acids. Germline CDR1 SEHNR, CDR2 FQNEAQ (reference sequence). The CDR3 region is CASRGTGPWEAFF. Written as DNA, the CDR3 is TGTGCCAGCAGGGGGACAGGGCCCTGGGAAGCTTTCTTT. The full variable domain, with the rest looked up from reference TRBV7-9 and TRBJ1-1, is DTGVSQNPRHKITKRGQNVTFRCDPISEHNRLYWYRQTLGQGPEFLTYFQNEAQLEKSRLLSDRFSAERPKGSFSTLEIQRTEQGDSAMYLCASRGTGPWEAFFGQGTRLTVV.

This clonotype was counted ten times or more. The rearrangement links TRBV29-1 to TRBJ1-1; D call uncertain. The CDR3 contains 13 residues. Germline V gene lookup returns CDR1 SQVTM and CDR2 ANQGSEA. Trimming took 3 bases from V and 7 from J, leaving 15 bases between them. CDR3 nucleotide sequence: TGCAGCGTTGAGGTAGGCGCGGGTGTTGAAGCTTTCTTT. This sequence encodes CSVEVGAGVEAFF.

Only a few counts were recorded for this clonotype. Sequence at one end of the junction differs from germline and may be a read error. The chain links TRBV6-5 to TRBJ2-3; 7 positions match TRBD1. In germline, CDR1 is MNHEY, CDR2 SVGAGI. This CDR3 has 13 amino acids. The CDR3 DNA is TGTGCCAGCAGCAAGCCAGGGACAGATACGCGGTATTTT. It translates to CASSKPGTDTRYF.

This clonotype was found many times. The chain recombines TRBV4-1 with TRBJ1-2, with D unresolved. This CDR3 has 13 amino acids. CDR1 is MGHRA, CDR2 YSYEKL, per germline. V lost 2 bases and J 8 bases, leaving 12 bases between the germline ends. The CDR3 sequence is CASSQPTLVGYTF. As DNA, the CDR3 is TGCGCCAGCAGCCAACCCACTTTAGTCGGCTACACCTTC.

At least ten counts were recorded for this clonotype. CDR3 protein: CASSQGLAGDEQYF. Written as DNA, the CDR3 is TGTGCCAGCAGTCAAGGACTAGCGGGGGACGAGCAGTACTTC. This sequence joins TRBV9 and TRBJ2-7, with TRBD2 identical over 13 bases. Germline V gene sequence: CDR1 SGDLS, CDR2 YYNGEE. V dropped 5 bases and J dropped 5; count of bases not matched to a gene: 4. CDR3 length: 14 amino acids.

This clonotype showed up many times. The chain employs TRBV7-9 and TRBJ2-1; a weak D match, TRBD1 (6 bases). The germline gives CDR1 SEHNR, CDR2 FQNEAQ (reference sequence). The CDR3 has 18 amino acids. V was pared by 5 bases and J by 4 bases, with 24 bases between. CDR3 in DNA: TGTGCCAGCAGCCCCCTGGGCGGTACAGGGCGCTTTTACAATGAGCAGTTCTTC. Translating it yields CASSPLGGTGRFYNEQFF.

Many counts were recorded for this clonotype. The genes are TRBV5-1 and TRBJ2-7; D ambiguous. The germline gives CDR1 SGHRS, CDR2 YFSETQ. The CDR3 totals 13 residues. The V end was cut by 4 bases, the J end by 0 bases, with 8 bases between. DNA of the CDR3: TGCGCCAGCAGCCATCCAAGCTCCTACGAGCAGTACTTC. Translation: CASSHPSSYEQYF.

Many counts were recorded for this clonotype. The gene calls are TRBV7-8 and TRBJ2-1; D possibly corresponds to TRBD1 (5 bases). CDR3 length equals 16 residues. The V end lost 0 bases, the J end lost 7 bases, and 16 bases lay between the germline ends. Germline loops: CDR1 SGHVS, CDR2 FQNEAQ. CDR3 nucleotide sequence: TGTGCCAGCAGCTTAGCCAGGGCAGGAGCAATGAATGAGCAGTTCTTC. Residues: CASSLARAGAMNEQFF.

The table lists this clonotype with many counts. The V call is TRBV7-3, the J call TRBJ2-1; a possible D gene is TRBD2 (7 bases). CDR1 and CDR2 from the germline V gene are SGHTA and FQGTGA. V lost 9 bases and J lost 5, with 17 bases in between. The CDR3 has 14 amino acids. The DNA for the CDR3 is TGTGCCAGTAGTTCGGGGGGCCATAACAATGAGCAGTTCTTC. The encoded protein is CASSSGGHNNEQFF.

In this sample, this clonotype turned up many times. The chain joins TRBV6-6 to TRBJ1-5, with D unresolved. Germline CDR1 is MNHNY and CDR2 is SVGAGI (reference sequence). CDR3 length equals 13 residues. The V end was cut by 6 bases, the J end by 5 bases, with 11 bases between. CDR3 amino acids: CASSYDTDQPQHF. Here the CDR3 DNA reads TGTGCCAGCAGCTACGACACCGATCAGCCCCAGCATTTT.

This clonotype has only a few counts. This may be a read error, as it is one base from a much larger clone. CDR3 sequence: CASSQSGTADYNGQFF. The CDR3 DNA is TGCGCCAGCAGTCAATCTGGGACAGCCGACTACAATGGGCAGTTCTTC. The rearrangement joins TRBV23-1 to TRBJ2-1, with 7 positions matching TRBD1. TRBV23-1 is flagged as an ORF with uncertain function. This CDR3 spans 16 amino acids.

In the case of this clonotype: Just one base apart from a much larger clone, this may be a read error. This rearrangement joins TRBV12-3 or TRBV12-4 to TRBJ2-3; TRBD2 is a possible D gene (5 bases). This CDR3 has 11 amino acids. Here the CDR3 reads CACSLSGTQYF. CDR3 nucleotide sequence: TGTGCCTGCAGTTTGAGCGGTACGCAGTATTTT.

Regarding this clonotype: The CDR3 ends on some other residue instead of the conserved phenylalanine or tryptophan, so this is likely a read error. The CDR3 nucleotides are TGTGCCAGCAGTTCCCGGGACAGGGGGCTTCTTGGGAATGGGCAGTTCGTC. It specifies CASSSRDRGLLGNGQFV. The J gene is TRBJ2-1, the V gene TRBV7-9; 12 bases line up with TRBD1. The CDR3 contains 17 residues. Germline V gene sequence: CDR1 SEHNR, CDR2 FQNEAQ (reference sequence).

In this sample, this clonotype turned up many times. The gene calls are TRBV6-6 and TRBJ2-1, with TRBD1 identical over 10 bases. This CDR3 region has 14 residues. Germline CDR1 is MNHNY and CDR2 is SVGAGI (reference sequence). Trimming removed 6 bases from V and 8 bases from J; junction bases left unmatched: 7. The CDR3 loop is CASSWTGGGDEQFF. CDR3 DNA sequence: TGTGCCAGCAGCTGGACAGGGGGAGGGGATGAGCAGTTCTTC.

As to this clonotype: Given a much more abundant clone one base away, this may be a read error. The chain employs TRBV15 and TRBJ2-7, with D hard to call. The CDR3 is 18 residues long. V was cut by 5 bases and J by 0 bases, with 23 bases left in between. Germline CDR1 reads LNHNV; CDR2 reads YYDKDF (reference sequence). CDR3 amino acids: CATSGRVGSTLSSYEQYF. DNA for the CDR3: TGTGCCACCAGCGGACGCGTGGGTAGTACGTTGAGCTCCTACGAGCAGTACTTC.

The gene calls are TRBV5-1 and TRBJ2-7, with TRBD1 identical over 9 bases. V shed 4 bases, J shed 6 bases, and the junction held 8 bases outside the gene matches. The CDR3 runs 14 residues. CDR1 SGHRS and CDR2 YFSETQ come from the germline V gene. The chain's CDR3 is CASSGTGGPGEQYF. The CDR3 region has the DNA TGCGCCAGCAGCGGAACAGGGGGCCCAGGCGAGCAGTACTTC.

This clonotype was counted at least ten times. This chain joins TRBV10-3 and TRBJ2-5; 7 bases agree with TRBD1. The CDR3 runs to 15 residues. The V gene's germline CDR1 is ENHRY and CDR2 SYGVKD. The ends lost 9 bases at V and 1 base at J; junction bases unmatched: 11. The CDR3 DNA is TGTGCCATTTCGGGATCACAGGGGACCCAAGAGACCCAGTACTTC. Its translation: CAISGSQGTQETQYF.

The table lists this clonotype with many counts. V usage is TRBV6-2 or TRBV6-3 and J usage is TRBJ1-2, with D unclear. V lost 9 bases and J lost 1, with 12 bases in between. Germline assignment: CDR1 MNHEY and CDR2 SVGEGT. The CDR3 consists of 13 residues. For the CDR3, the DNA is TGTGCCAGTACCCCCGGGAGTAACTATGGCTACACCTTC. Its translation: CASTPGSNYGYTF.

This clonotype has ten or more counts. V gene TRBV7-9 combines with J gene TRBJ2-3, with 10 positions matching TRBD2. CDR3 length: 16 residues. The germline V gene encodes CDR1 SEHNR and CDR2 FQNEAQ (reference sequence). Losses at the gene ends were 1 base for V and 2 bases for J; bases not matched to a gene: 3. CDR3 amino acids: CASSLGTSGYTDTQYF. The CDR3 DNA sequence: TGTGCCAGCAGCTTAGGGACTAGCGGCTACACAGATACGCAGTATTTT.